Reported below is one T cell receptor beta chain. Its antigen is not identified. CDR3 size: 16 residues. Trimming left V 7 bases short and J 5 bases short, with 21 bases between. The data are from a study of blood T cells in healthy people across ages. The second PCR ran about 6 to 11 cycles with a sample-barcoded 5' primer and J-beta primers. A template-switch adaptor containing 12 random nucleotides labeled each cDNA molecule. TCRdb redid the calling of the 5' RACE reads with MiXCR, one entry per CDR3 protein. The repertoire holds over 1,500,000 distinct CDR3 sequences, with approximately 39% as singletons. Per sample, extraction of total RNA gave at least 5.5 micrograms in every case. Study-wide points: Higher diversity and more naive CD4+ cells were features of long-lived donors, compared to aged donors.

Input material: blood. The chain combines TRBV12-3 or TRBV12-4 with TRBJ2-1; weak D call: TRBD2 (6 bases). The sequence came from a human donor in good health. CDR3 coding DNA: TGTGCCAGCACCCTTTCGCGGGCTAGCGTAAACAATGAGCAGTTCTTC. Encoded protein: CASTLSRASVNNEQFF.